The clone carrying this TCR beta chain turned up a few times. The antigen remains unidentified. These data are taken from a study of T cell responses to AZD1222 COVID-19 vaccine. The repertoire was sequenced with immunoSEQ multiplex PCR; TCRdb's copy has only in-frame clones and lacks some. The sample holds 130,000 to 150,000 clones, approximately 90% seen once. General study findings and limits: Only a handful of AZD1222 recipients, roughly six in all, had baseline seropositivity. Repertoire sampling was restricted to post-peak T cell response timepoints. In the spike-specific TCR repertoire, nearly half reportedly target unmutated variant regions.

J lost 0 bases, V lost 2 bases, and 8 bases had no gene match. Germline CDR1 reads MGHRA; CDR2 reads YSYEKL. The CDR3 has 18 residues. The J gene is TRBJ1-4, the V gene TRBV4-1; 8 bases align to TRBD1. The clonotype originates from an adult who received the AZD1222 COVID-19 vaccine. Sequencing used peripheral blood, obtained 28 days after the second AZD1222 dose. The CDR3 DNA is TGCGCCAGCAGCCAATCACAGGGGGTGGGGACAACTAATGAAAAACTGTTTTTT. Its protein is CASSQSQGVGTTNEKLFF.